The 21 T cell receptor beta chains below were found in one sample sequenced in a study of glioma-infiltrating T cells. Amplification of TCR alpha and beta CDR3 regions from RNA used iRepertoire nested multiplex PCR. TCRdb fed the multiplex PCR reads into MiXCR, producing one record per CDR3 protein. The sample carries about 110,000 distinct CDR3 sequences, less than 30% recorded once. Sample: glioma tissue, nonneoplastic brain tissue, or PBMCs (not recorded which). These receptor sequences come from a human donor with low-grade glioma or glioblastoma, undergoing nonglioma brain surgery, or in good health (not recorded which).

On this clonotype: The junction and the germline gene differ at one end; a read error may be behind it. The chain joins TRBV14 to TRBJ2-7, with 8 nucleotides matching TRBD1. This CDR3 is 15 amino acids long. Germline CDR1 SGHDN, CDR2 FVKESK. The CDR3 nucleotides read TGTGCCGGCAGTCCTGACAGGGGCTACTCCTACGAGCAGTACTTC. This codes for CAGSPDRGYSYEQYF.

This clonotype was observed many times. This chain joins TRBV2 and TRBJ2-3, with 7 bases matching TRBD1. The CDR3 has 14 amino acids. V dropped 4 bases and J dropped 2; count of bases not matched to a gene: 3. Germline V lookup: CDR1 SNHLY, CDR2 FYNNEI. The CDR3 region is CASSVGQATDTQYF. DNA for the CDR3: TGTGCCAGCAGTGTTGGACAGGCCACAGATACGCAGTATTTT.

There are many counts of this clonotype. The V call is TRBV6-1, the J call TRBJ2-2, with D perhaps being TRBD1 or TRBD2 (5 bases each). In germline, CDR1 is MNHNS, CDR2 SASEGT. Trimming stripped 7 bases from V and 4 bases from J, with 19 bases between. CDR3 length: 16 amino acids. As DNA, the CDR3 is TGTGCCAGCACCAACCGAGCGCAGGGACGCACCGGGGAGCTGTTTTTT. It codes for CASTNRAQGRTGELFF.

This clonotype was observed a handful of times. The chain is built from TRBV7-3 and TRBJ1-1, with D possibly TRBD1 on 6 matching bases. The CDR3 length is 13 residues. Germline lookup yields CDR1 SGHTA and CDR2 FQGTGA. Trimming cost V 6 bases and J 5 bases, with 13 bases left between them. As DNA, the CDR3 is TGTGCCAGCAGTCCAGGGAGGGGGACTGAAGCTTTCTTT. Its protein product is CASSPGRGTEAFF. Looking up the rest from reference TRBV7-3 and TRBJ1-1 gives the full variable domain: GAGVSQTPSNKVTEKGKYVELRCDPISGHTALYWYRQSLGQGPEFLIYFQGTGAADDSGLPNDRFFAVRPEGSVSTLKIQRTERGDSAVYLCASSPGRGTEAFFGQGTRLTVV.

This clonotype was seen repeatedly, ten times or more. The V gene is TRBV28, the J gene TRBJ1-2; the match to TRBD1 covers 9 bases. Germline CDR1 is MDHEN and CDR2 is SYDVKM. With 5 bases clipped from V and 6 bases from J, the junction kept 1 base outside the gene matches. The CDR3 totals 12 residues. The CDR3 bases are TGTGCCAGCAGTACAGGGGGCGATGGCTACACCTTC. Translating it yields CASSTGGDGYTF.

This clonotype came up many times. The CDR3 spells CASSLRTYTGELFF. CDR3 sequence (DNA): TGTGCCAGCAGCTTGAGGACTTACACCGGGGAGCTGTTTTTT. The chain joins TRBV11-2 to TRBJ2-2; perhaps TRBD2 as D (5 bases). The CDR3 spans 14 residues. Trimming shortened V by 3 bases and J by 3 bases, and 8 bases separated the two germline ends. The germline V gene has CDR1 SGHAT and CDR2 FQNNGV. Full variable domain (rest looked up from reference TRBV11-2 and TRBJ2-2): EAGVAQSPRYKIIEKRQSVAFWCNPISGHATLYWYQQILGQGPKLLIQFQNNGVVDDSQLPKDRFSAERLKGVDSTLKIQPAKLEDSAVYLCASSLRTYTGELFFGEGSRLTVL.

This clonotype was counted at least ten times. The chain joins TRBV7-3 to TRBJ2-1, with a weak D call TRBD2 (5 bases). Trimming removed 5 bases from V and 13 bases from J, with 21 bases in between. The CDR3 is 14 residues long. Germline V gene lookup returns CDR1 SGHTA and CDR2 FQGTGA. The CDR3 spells CASSLSAYEGSQFF. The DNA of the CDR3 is TGTGCCAGCAGCCTAAGCGCCTATGAGGGCTCACAGTTCTTC.

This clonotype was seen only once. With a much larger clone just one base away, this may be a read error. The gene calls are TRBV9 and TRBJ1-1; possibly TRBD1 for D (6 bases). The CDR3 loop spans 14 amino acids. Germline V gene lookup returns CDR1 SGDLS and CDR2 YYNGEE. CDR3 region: CASGVTGMNTEAFF. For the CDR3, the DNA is TGTGCCAGCGGCGTCACAGGGATGAACACTGAAGCTTTCTTT.

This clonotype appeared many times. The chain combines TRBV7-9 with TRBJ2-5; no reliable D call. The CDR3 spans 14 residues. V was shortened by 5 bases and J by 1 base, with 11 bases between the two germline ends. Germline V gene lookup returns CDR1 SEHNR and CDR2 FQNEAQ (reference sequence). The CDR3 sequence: CASSRAGSQETQYF. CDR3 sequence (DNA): TGTGCCAGCAGCCGAGCCGGCAGCCAAGAGACCCAGTACTTC.

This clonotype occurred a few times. In DNA form, the CDR3 reads TGCGCCAGCGGCGGACAGGGGGAAGCCGGGGAGCTGTTTTTT. Protein sequence: CASGGQGEAGELFF. The chain combines TRBV5-1 with TRBJ2-2; 10 bases agree with TRBD1. The germline CDR1 and CDR2 sequences are SGHRS and YFSETQ. The CDR3 consists of 14 residues. V was clipped by 7 bases and J by 6 bases; unmatched bases: 6.

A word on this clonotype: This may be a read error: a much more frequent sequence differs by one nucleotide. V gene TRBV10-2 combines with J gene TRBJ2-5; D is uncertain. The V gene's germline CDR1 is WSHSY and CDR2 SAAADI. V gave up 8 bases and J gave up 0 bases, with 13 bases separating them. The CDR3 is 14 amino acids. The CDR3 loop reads CASGITVYQETQYF. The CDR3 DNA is TGCGCCAGCGGCATAACCGTTTACCAAGAGACCCAGTACTTC.

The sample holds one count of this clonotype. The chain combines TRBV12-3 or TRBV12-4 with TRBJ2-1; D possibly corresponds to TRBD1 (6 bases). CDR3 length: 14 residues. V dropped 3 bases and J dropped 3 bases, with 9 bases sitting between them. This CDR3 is CASSFRTDYNEQFF. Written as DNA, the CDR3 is TGTGCCAGCAGTTTTAGGACAGACTACAATGAGCAGTTCTTC.

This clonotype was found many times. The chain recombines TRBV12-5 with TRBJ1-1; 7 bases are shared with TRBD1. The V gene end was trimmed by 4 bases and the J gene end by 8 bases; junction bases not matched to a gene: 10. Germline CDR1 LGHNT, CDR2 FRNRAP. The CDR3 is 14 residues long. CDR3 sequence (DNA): TGTGCTAGTGGTTCGGGACAGTACCTCGGCGAAGCTTTCTTT. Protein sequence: CASGSGQYLGEAFF.

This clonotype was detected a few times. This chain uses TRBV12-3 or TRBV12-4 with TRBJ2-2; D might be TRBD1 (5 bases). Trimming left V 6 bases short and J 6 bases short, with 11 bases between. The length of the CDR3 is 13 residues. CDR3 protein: CASRPREAGELFF. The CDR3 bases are TGTGCCAGCAGACCCAGGGAAGCCGGGGAGCTGTTTTTT.

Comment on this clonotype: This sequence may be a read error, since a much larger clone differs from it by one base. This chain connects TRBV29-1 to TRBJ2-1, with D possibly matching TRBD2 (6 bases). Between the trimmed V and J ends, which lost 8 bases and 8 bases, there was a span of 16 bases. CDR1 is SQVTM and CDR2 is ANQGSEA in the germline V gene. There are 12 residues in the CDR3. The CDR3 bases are TGCAGCATCGGACTAACGGGAGATGAGCAGTTCTTC. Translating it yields CSIGLTGDEQFF.

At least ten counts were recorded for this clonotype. The chain's CDR3 is CASSRQGTVTEAFF. Written as DNA, the CDR3 is TGTGCCAGCAGTCGACAGGGGACGGTCACTGAAGCTTTCTTT. The V and J genes are TRBV27 and TRBJ1-1; 8 bases match TRBD1. Trimming cost V 5 bases and J 4 bases; bases outside gene matches: 6. This CDR3 is 14 amino acids long. Germline V gene sequence: CDR1 MNHEY, CDR2 SMNVEV (reference sequence).

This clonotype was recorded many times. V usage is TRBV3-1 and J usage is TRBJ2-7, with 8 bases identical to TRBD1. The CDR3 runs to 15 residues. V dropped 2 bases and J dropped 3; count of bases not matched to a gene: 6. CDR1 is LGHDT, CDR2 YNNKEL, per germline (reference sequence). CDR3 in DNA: TGTGCCAGCAGCCAAAAGGGGACAGGCTACTACGAGCAGTACTTC. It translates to CASSQKGTGYYEQYF.

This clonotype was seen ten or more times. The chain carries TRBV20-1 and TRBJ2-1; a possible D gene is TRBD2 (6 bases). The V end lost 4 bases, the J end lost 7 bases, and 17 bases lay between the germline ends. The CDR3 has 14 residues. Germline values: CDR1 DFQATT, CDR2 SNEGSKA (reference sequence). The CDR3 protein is CSANLAYRGNEQFF. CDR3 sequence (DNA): TGCAGTGCTAACCTAGCGTACCGTGGGAATGAGCAGTTCTTC.

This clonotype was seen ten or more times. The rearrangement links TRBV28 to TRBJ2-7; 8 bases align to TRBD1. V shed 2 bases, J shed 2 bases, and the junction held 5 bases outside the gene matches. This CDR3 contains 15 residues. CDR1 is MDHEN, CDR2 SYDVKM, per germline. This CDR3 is CASSLRAGGAYEQYF. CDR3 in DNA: TGTGCCAGCAGTTTAAGGGCAGGGGGCGCCTACGAGCAGTACTTC.

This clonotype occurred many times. CDR3: CASSDAGEAFF. The CDR3 DNA reads TGTGCCAGCAGCGACGCTGGGGAAGCTTTCTTT. The rearrangement links TRBV11-3 to TRBJ1-1, with D hard to call. The CDR3 contains 11 residues. Trimming cost V 5 bases and J 8 bases, with 9 bases left between them. Germline-derived CDR1 and CDR2 are SGHNT and YENEEA.

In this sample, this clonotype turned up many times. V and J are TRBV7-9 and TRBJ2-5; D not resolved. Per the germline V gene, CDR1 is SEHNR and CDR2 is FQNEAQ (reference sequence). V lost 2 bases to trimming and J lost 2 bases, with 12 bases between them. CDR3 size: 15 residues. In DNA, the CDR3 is TGTGCCAGCAGCTTAATTAGCAGCGCGCAAGAGACCCAGTACTTC. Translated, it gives CASSLISSAQETQYF. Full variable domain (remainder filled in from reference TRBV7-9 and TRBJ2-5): DTGVSQNPRHKITKRGQNVTFRCDPISEHNRLYWYRQTLGQGPEFLTYFQNEAQLEKSRLLSDRFSAERPKGSFSTLEIQRTEQGDSAMYLCASSLISSAQETQYFGPGTRLLVL.